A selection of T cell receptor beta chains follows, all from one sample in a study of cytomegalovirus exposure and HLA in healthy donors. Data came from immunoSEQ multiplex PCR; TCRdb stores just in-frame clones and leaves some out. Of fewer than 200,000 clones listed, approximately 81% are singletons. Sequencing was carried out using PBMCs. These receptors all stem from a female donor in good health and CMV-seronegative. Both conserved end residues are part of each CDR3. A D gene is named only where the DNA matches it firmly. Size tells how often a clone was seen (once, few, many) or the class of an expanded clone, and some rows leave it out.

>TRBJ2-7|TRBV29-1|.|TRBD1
CSVRTGGYEQYF
TGCAGCGTTCGGACAGGGGGCTACGAGCAGTACTTC
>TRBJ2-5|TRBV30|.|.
CAWSVRLRRQTQYF
TGTGCCTGGAGTGTACGGCTTCGCAGGCAGACCCAGTACTTC
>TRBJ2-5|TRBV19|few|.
CASSNRGGETQYF
TGTGCCAGTAGTAACAGGGGAGGAGAGACCCAGTACTTC
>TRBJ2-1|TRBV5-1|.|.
CASSLATWGDEQFF
TGCGCCAGCAGCTTGGCCACGTGGGGCGATGAGCAGTTCTTC
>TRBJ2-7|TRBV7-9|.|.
CASSLGTNRDLEQYF
TGTGCCAGCAGCTTAGGGACCAACAGGGATCTAGAGCAGTACTTC
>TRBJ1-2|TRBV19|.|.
CASSPRTGLPLKTNYGYTF
TGTGCCAGTAGTCCAAGAACAGGGCTCCCTTTAAAGACTAACTATGGCTACACCTTC
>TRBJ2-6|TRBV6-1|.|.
CASSESVGRAYPGANVLTF
TGTGCCAGCAGTGAAAGTGTGGGCAGGGCATACCCTGGGGCCAACGTCCTGACTTTC
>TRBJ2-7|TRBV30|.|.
CAWSESYEQYF
TGTGCCTGGAGTGAGAGCTACGAGCAGTACTTC
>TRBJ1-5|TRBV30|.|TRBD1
CAWNRGGNQPQHF
TGTGCCTGGAACAGGGGAGGCAATCAGCCCCAGCATTTT
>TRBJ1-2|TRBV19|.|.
CASSIGGGDSYGYTF
TGTGCCAGTAGTATAGGTGGAGGAGATTCTTATGGCTACACCTTC
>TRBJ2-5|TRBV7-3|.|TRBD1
CASSLTGGETQYF
TGTGCCAGCAGCTTGACAGGGGGGGAGACCCAGTACTTC
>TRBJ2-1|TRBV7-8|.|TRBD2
CASSLSSGVAFF
TGTGCCAGCAGCCTATCTAGCGGGGTGGCGTTCTTC
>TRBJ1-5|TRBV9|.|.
CASSAHRGNQPQHF
TGTGCCAGCAGCGCCCACAGGGGCAATCAGCCCCAGCATTTT
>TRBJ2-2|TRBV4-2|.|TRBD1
CASSSRLSEQGVAGELFF
TGTGCCAGCAGCTCTCGCCTATCGGAACAGGGGGTCGCCGGGGAGCTGTTTTTT
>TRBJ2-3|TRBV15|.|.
CATSRDSGNTDTQYF
TGTGCCACCAGCAGAGATTCCGGGAACACAGATACGCAGTATTTT
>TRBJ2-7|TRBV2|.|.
CASSLDRWDGQYF
TGTGCCAGCAGTCTAGACAGGTGGGATGGGCAGTACTTC
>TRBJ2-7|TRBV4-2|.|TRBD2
CASSQGRGAYEQYF
TGTGCCAGCAGCCAAGGGCGGGGGGCCTACGAGCAGTACTTC
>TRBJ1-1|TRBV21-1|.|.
CASSNIPPLGLLTNTEAFF
TGTGCCAGCAGCAACATACCGCCTCTGGGACTCTTAACGAACACTGAAGCTTTCTTT
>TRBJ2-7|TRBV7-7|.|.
CASSPPGVGRSSYEQYF
TGTGCTAGCAGCCCCCCGGGAGTAGGTAGGAGCTCCTACGAGCAGTACTTC
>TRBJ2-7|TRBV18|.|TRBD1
CASSAGQGEVEQYF
TGTGCCAGCTCCGCCGGACAGGGGGAGGTCGAGCAGTACTTC
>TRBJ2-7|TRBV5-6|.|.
CASSLQGSYEQYF
TGTGCCAGCAGCTTACAGGGCAGCTACGAGCAGTACTTC
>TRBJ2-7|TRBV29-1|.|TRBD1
CSARTGEYYEQYF
TGCAGCGCGCGGACAGGGGAGTATTACGAGCAGTACTTC
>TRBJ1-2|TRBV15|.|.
CATSSGVGSVNYGYTF
TGTGCCACCAGCAGCGGGGTTGGGTCGGTTAACTATGGCTACACCTTC
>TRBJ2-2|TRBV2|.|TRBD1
CASSELRGRRPGELFF
TGTGCCAGCAGTGAATTAAGGGGGCGCCGGCCCGGGGAGCTGTTTTTT
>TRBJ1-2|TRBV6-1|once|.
CASSSTGRSNYGYTF
TGTGCCAGCAGTTCAACAGGGCGATCTAACTATGGCTACACCTTC
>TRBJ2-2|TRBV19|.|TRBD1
CASSIKRQGYTGELFF
TGTGCCAGTAGTATAAAGAGACAGGGGTACACCGGGGAGCTGTTTTTT
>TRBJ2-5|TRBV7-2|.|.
CASSLSPGETQYF
TGTGCCAGCAGCTTGAGCCCGGGAGAGACCCAGTACTTC
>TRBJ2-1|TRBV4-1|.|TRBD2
CASSQAGLAGDGEQFF
TGCGCCAGCAGCCAAGCGGGACTAGCGGGAGACGGAGAGCAGTTCTTC
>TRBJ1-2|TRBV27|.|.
CASKGGRYGYTF
TGTGCCAGCAAAGGAGGGAGGTATGGCTACACCTTC
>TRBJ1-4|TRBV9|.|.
CASSVRGSTNEKLFF
TGTGCCAGCAGCGTTCGGGGATCAACTAATGAAAAACTGTTTTTT
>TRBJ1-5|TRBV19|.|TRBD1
CASKRVDRVEQPQHF
TGTGCCAGTAAAAGGGTGGACAGGGTTGAACAGCCCCAGCATTTT
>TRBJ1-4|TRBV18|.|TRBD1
CASSTLGQSNEKLFF
TGTGCCAGCTCAACTCTGGGACAGAGTAATGAAAAACTGTTTTTT
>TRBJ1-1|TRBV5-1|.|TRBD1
CASSFTGTGAGNTEAFF
TGCGCCAGCAGCTTCACCGGGACAGGGGCCGGGAACACTGAAGCTTTCTTT
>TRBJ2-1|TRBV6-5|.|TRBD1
CASSYPTQGNNEQFF
TGTGCCAGCAGTTACCCTACACAGGGGAACAATGAGCAGTTCTTC
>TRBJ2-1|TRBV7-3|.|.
CASSLTLARDNEQFF
TGTGCCAGCAGCTTAACCCTAGCAAGGGACAATGAGCAGTTCTTC
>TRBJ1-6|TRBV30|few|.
CAWSPGNSPLHF
TGTGCCTGGAGTCCAGGCAATTCACCCCTCCACTTT
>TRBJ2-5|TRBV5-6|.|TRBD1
CASSHRRTGEETQYF
TGTGCCAGCAGCCACCGGCGGACAGGGGAGGAGACCCAGTACTTC
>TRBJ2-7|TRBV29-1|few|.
CSVLTPYEQYF
TGCAGCGTCCTGACACCCTACGAGCAGTACTTC
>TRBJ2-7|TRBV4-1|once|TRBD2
CASSQVGGSYEQYF
TGCGCCAGCAGCCAAGTGGGCGGGAGCTACGAGCAGTACTTC
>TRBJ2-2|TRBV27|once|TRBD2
CASSPLTLAGVTGELFF
TGTGCCAGCAGCCCCCTGACGCTAGCGGGAGTAACCGGGGAGCTGTTTTTT
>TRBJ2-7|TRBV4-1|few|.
CASSQDVKGVFYEQYF
TGCGCCAGCAGCCAAGACGTGAAGGGAGTTTTTTACGAGCAGTACTTC
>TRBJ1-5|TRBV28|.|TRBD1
CASGTGSNQPQHF
TGTGCCAGCGGGACAGGGTCTAATCAGCCCCAGCATTTT
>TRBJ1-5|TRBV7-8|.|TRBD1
CASSLRRTGVNQPQHF
TGTGCCAGCAGCTTACGTCGGACAGGGGTTAATCAGCCCCAGCATTTT
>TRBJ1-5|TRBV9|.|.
CASSVGQGYNQPQHF
TGTGCCAGCAGCGTAGGGCAGGGATACAATCAGCCCCAGCATTTT
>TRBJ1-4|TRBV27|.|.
CASSLGGAHEKLFF
TGTGCCAGCAGTTTGGGAGGAGCCCATGAAAAACTGTTTTTT
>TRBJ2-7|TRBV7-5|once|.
CARSFCDRGYEQYF
TGTGCCAGAAGCTTTTGCGACAGGGGGTACGAGCAGTACTTC
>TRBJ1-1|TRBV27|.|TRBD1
CASSSIQGARAEAFF
TGTGCCAGCAGCTCTATACAGGGGGCGCGTGCTGAAGCTTTCTTT
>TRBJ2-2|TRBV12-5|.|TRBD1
CASGLVKTGGDTGELFF
TGTGCTAGTGGTTTGGTAAAGACAGGGGGCGACACCGGGGAGCTGTTTTTT
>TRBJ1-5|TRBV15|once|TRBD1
CATSRGGHRGSNQPQHF
TGTGCCACCAGCAGAGGGGGACACAGGGGAAGCAATCAGCCCCAGCATTTT
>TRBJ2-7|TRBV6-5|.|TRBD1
CASSTRTGWGEQYF
TGTGCCAGCAGTACCCGGACAGGGTGGGGGGAGCAGTACTTC
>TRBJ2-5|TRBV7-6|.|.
CASSPWEEGTQYF
TGTGCCAGCAGCCCCTGGGAGGAAGGGACCCAGTACTTC